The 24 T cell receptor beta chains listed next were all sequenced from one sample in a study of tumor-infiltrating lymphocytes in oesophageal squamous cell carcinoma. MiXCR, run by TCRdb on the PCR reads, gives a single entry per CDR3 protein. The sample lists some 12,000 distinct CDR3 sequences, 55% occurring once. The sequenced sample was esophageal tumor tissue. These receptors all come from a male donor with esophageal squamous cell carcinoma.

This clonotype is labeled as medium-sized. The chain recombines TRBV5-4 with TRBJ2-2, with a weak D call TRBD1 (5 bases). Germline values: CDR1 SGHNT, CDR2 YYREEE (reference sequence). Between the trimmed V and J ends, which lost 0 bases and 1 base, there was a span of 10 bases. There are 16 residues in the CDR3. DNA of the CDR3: TGTGCCAGCAGCTTGGGACAGAAGGTGAACACCGGGGAGCTGTTTTTT. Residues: CASSLGQKVNTGELFF.

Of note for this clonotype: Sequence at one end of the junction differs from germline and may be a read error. Written as DNA, the CDR3 is TGTGCCAGCAGCATAGCTTACGAGCAGTACTTC. As protein: CASSIAYEQYF. J is TRBJ2-4 and V is TRBV7-4; D not resolved. The DNA end is a closer match to TRBJ2-7, so the J assignment may be wrong. The CDR3 sequence is 11 residues long. Germline lookup yields CDR1 SGHVT and CDR2 SQSDAQ.

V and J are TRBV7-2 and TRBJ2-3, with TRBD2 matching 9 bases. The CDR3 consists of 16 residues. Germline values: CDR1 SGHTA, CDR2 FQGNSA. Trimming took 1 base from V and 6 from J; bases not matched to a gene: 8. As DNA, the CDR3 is TGTGCCAGCAGCTTAGGCCTAGCGGGAAGGTTGGATACGCAGTATTTT. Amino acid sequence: CASSLGLAGRLDTQYF.

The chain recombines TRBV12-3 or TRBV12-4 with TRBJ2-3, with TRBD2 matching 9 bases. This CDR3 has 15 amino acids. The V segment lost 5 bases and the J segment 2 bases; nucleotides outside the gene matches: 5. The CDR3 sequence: CASSKTSGFTDTQYF. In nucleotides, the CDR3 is TGTGCCAGCAGTAAGACTAGCGGATTCACAGATACGCAGTATTTT.

CDR3 DNA sequence: TGTGCCAGCAGTTTATCGGTAGCCGCGCCGTACAATGAGCAGTTCTTC. It is translated as CASSLSVAAPYNEQFF. The rearrangement joins TRBV27 to TRBJ2-7, with D uncertain. The end of the DNA fits TRBJ2-1 better, so the J call may be wrong. Germline-derived CDR1 and CDR2 are MNHEY and SMNVEV (reference sequence). This CDR3 has 16 amino acids.

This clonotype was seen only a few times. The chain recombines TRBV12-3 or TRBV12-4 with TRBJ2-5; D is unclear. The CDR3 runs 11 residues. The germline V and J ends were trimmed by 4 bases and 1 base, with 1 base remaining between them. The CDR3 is CASSSQETQYF. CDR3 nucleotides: TGTGCCAGCAGTTCCCAAGAGACCCAGTACTTC.

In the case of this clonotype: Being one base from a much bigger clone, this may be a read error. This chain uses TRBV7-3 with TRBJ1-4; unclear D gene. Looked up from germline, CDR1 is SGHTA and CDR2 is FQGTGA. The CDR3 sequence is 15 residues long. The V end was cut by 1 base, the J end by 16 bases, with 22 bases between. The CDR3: CASSLIGGKADTQFF. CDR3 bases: TGTGCCAGCAGCTTAATCGGCGGGAAGGCAGATACGCAGTTTTTT.

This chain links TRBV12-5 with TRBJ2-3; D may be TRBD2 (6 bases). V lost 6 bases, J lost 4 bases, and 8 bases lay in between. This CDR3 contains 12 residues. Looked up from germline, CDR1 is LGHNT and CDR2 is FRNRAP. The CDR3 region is CASGEGSDTQYF. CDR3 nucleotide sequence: TGTGCTAGTGGGGAGGGGTCAGATACGCAGTATTTT. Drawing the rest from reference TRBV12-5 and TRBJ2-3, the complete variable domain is DARVTQTPRHKVTEMGQEVTMRCQPILGHNTVFWYRQTMMQGLELLAYFRNRAPLDDSGMPKDRFSAEMPDATLATLKIQPSEPRDSAVYFCASGEGSDTQYFGPGTRLTVL.

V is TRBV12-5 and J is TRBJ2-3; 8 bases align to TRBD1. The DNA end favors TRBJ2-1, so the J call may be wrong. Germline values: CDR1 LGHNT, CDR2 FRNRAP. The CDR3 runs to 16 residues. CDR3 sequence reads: CASGWAGGLYRNEQFF. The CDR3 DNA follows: TGTGCTAGTGGTTGGGCAGGGGGCCTCTATAGGAATGAGCAGTTCTTC.

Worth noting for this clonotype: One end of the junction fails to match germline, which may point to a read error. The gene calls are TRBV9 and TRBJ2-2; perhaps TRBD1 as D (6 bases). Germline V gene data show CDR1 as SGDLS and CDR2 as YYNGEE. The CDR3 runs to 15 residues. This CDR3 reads CASSVAGQNNGELFF. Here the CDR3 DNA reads TGTGCCAGCAGCGTAGCAGGACAGAACAACGGGGAGCTGTTTTTT.

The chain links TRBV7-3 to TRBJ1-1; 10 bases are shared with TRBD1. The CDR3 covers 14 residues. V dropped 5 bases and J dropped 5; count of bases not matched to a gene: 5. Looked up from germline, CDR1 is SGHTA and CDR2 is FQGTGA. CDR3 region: CASSRGQGGTEAFF. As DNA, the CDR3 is TGTGCCAGCAGCCGAGGACAGGGGGGTACTGAAGCTTTCTTT.

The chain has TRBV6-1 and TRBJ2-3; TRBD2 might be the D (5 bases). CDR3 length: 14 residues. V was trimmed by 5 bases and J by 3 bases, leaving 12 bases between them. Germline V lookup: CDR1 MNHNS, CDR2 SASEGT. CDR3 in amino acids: CASSISARTDTQYF. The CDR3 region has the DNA TGTGCCAGCAGTATTAGCGCAAGGACAGATACGCAGTATTTT.

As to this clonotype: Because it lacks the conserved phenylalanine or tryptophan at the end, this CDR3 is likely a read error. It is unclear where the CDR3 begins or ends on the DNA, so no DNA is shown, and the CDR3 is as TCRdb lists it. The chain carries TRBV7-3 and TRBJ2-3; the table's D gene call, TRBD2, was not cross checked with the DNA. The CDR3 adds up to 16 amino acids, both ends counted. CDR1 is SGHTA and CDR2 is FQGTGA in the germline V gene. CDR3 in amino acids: CASSLDGRYNEQFFGP.

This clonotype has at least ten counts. The CDR3 is CASSLAQGLGNEQFF. Here the CDR3 DNA reads TGTGCCAGCAGCTTGGCGCAGGGCTTGGGCAATGAGCAGTTCTTC. The rearrangement uses TRBV5-8 and TRBJ2-1, with D possibly TRBD1 on 5 matching bases. Germline CDR1 is SGHTS and CDR2 is YDEGEE. V lost 0 bases and J 6 bases, leaving 13 bases between the germline ends. The CDR3 covers 15 residues.

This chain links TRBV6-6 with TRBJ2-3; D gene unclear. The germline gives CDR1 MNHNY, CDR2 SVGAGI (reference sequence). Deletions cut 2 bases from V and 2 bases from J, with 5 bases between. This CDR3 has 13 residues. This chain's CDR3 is CASSYGTTDTQYF. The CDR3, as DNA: TGTGCCAGCAGTTACGGAACCACAGATACGCAGTATTTT.

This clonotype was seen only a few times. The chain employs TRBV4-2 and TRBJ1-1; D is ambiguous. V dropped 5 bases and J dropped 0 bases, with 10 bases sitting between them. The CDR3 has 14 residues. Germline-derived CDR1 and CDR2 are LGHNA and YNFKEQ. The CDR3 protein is CASSKAAMNTEAFF. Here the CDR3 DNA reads TGTGCCAGCAGCAAGGCAGCCATGAACACTGAAGCTTTCTTT.

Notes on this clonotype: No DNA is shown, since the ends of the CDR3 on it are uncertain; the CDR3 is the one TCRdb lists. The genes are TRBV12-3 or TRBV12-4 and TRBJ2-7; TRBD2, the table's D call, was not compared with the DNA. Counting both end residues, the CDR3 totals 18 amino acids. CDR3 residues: CASSLALVAGGITGELYF.

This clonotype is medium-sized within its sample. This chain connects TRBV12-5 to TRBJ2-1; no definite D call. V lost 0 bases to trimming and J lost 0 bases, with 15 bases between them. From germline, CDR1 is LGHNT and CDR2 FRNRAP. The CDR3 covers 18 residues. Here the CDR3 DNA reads TGTGCTAGTGGTTTGGTACGGTCTGGCACCAACTCCTACAATGAGCAGTTCTTC. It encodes CASGLVRSGTNSYNEQFF.

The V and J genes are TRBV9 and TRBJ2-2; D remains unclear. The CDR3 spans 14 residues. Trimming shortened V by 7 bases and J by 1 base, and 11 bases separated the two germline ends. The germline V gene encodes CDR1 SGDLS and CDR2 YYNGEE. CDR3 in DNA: TGTGCCAGCGGACGATTGGTGAACACCGGGGAGCTGTTTTTT. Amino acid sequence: CASGRLVNTGELFF.

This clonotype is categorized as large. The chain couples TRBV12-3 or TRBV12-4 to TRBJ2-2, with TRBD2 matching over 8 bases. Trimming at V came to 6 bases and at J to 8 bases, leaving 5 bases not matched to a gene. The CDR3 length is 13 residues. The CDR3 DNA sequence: TGTGCCAGCAGGAGCGGGAGCTTAGGGGAGCTGTTTTTT. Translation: CASRSGSLGELFF.

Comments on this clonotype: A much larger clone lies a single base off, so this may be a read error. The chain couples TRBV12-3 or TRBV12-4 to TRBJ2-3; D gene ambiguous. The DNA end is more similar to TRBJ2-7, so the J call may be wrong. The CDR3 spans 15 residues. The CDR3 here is CTSSPAWSAYNEQYF. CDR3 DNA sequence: TGTACCAGCAGCCCCGCGTGGTCCGCCTACAATGAGCAGTACTTC.

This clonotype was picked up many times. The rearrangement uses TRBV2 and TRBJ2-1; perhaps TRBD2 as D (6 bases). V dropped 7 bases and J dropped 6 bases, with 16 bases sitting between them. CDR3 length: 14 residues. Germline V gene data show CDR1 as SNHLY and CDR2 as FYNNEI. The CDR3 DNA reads TGTGCCAGCACCTTTGGGGGGAAACTCAATGAGCAGTTCTTC. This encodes CASTFGGKLNEQFF.

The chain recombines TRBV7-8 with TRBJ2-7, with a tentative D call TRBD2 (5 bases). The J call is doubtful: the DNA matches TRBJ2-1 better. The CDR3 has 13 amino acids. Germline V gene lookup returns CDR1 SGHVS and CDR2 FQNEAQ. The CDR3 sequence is CASSLSGYNEQFF. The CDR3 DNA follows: TGTGCCAGCAGCTTGAGCGGTTACAATGAGCAGTTCTTC.

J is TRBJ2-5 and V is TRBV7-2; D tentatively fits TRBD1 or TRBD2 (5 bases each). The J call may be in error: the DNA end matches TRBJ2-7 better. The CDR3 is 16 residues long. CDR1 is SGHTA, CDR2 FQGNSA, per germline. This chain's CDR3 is CASSLGLPGPEYEQYF. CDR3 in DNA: TGTGCCAGCAGCTTAGGGCTACCGGGACCCGAGTACGAGCAGTACTTC.